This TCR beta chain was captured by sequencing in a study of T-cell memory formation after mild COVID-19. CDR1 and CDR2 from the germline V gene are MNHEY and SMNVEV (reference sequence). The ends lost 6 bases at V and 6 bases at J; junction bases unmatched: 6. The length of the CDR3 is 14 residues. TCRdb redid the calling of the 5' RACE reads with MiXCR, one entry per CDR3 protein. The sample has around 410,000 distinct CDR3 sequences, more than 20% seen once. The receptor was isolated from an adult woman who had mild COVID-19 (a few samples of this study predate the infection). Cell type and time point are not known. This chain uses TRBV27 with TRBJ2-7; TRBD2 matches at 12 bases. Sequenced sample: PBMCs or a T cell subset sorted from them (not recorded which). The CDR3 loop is CASSRLAGETEQYF. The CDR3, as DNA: TGTGCCAGCAGCCGACTAGCGGGAGAAACCGAGCAGTACTTC.